Included here is one T cell receptor beta chain sequence, with context. This specimen comes from a study of CDR3 diversity in severe acne. CDR1 SNHLY and CDR2 FYNNEI come from the germline V gene. CDR3 length equals 14 residues. V dropped 8 bases and J dropped 0 bases, with 11 bases sitting between them. A single record per CDR3 protein comes from TCRdb applying MiXCR to the PCR reads. The sample lists about 84,000 distinct CDR3 sequences, over 40% occurring once. Sequenced sample: blood. This receptor was taken from a male donor in good health, without acne. The chain uses TRBV2 and TRBJ1-5; unclear D gene. The DNA for the CDR3 is TGTGCCAGCCTACCCACCTATAGCAATCAGCCCCAGCATTTT. Translating it yields CASLPTYSNQPQHF. The variable domain in full, with the rest retrieved from reference TRBV2 and TRBJ1-5, is EPEVTQTPSHQVTQMGQEVILRCVPISNHLYFYWYRQILGQKVEFLVSFYNNEISEKSEIFDDQFSVERPDGSNFTLKIRSTKLEDSAMYFCASLPTYSNQPQHFGDGTRLSIL.